The 32 T cell receptor beta chains given below trace back to one sample, sequenced in a study of T cells in women clearing cervical HPV infection. The data were produced by immunoSEQ multiplex PCR, yet TCRdb's version contains in-frame clones alone and is incomplete. The sample includes approximately 30,000 clones. The specimen was blood buffy coat. These receptors were obtained from a woman between 18 and 75 years old with a cervical HPV16 infection that either progressed to CIN3+ or cleared (not recorded which).

A note on this clone: The CDR3 extends 3 residues past the end of the read, so its final part is completed from the germline J gene. The V gene is TRBV19, the J gene TRBJ2-2; D might be TRBD1 (6 bases). The CDR3 sequence is 14 residues long. The V end was cut by 7 bases, the J end by 3 bases, with 12 bases between. The V gene's germline CDR1 is LNHDA and CDR2 SQIVND (reference sequence). CDR3 protein: CASTQTGYTGELFF. The CDR3 bases that were read are TGTGCCAGTACCCAGACAGGTTACACCGGGGAG. The full variable domain, with the rest looked up from reference TRBV19 and TRBJ2-2, is DGGITQSPKYLFRKEGQNVTLSCEQNLNHDAMYWYRQDPGQGLRLIYYSQIVNDFQKGDIAEGYSVSREKKESFPLTVTSAQKNPTAFYLCASTQTGYTGELFFGEGSRLTVL.

Worth noting for this clone: The read halts 3 residues ahead of the CDR3 end, with the missing end drawn from the germline J gene. The chain has TRBV7-9 and TRBJ2-7; tentative D call: TRBD1 (5 bases). V lost 4 bases and J lost 1, with 11 bases in between. This CDR3 region has 14 residues. Germline V gene lookup returns CDR1 SEHNR and CDR2 FQNEAQ (reference sequence). The CDR3 sequence is CASSSTDSSYEQYF. CDR3 DNA (partial): TGTGCCAGCAGCTCGACCGACAGTTCCTACGAG.

To note about this clone: The read comes to an end 3 residues before the CDR3 does, leaving the germline J gene to fill in the end. The chain combines TRBV5-4 with TRBJ2-3; 10 positions match TRBD1. The V gene end was trimmed by 3 bases and the J gene end by 3 bases; junction bases not matched to a gene: 4. This CDR3 has 15 residues. The germline V gene has CDR1 SGHNT and CDR2 YYREEE (reference sequence). The CDR3 sequence: CASSSPGQGTDTQYF. The covered CDR3 bases are TGTGCCAGCAGCTCCCCGGGACAGGGGACAGATACG.

On this clone itself: Read sequence stops 3 residues before the CDR3 end, and the germline J gene provides the missing end. The chain carries TRBV7-9 and TRBJ2-1; D is possibly TRBD2 (5 bases). With 11 bases removed from V and 8 bases from J, the gap between germline ends came to 19 bases. CDR3 length: 13 residues. CDR1 and CDR2 (germline): SEHNR, FQNEAQ (reference sequence). This chain's CDR3 is CAAAVSTLHEQFF. CDR3 DNA (partial): TGTGCCGCAGCGGTTTCAACTCTCCATGAG. The variable domain in full, completed from reference TRBV7-9 and TRBJ2-1, reads DTGVSQNPRHKITKRGQNVTFRCDPISEHNRLYWYRQTLGQGPEFLTYFQNEAQLEKSRLLSDRFSAERPKGSFSTLEIQRTEQGDSAMYLCAAAVSTLHEQFFGPGTRLTVL.

In the case of this clone: The read comes to an end 3 residues before the CDR3 does, leaving the germline J gene to fill in the end. This chain links TRBV14 with TRBJ2-3; D possibly corresponds to TRBD2 (5 bases). Per the germline V gene, CDR1 is SGHDN and CDR2 is FVKESK. The CDR3 has 13 amino acids. V was trimmed by 4 bases and J by 5 bases, leaving 10 bases between them. The sequenced part of the CDR3 DNA is TGTGCCAGCAGCCCCGGCCGGGGAGATACG. Amino acids: CASSPGRGDT. Given in full, the CDR3 is CASSPGRGDTQYF. The complete variable domain, with remaining parts taken from reference TRBV14 and TRBJ2-3, reads EAGVTQFPSHSVIEKGQTVTLRCDPISGHDNLYWYRRVMGKEIKFLLHFVKESKQDESGMPNNRFLAERTGGTYSTLKVQPAELEDSGVYFCASSPGRGDTQYFGPGTRLTVL.

A remark on this clone: The read ends 3 residues before the CDR3 terminus; that terminus is restored from the germline J gene. The genes are TRBV2 and TRBJ1-1; TRBD1 matches 10 bases. The germline V gene encodes CDR1 SNHLY and CDR2 FYNNEI. V shed 2 bases and J 7 bases; nucleotides not matched to a gene: 7. The CDR3 totals 15 residues. The part of the CDR3 DNA that was read is TGTGCCAGCAGTGAATGGACAGGGGGACTAGTTGAA. Protein product: CASSEWTGGLVE. The CDR3 in full is CASSEWTGGLVEAFF.

The part of the CDR3 DNA that was read is TGTGCCAGCAGTCGGACAGGGGGAGGATCGGATACG. It is translated as CASSRTGGGSDT. The full CDR3 reads CASSRTGGGSDTQYF. This sequence joins TRBV12-3 or TRBV12-4 and TRBJ2-3; the match to TRBD1 covers 10 bases. The read finishes 3 residues shy of the CDR3 end, and the germline J gene is used to complete it. V lost 5 bases, J lost 6 bases, and 8 bases stayed unmatched. The CDR3 consists of 15 residues.

For this clone: Read coverage stops 3 residues before the CDR3 terminus; the germline J gene supplies the remainder. The V gene is TRBV19, the J gene TRBJ1-2; TRBD1 might be the D (6 bases). Germline lookup yields CDR1 LNHDA and CDR2 SQIVND (reference sequence). The CDR3 is 15 residues long. CDR3 amino acids: CASSPQGTIGYDYTF. CDR3 bases read: TGTGCCAGTAGTCCTCAGGGGACTATAGGTTACGAC. The full variable domain, its missing parts supplied by reference TRBV19 and TRBJ1-2, is DGGITQSPKYLFRKEGQNVTLSCEQNLNHDAMYWYRQDPGQGLRLIYYSQIVNDFQKGDIAEGYSVSREKKESFPLTVTSAQKNPTAFYLCASSPQGTIGYDYTFGSGTRLTVV.

On this clone: Coverage ceases 3 residues before the CDR3 finishes, and the germline J gene fills in the end. The chain links TRBV7-9 to TRBJ1-5; D gene ambiguous. V was pared by 3 bases and J by 4 bases, with 4 bases between. The CDR3 extends over 12 amino acids. The germline V gene has CDR1 SEHNR and CDR2 FQNEAQ (reference sequence). CDR3 sequence reads: CASSFPNQPQHF. The covered CDR3 bases are TGTGCCAGCAGCTTTCCTAATCAGCCC. Based on the CDR3 plus reference TRBV7-9 and TRBJ1-5, the full variable domain is DTGVSQNPRHKITKRGQNVTFRCDPISEHNRLYWYRQTLGQGPEFLTYFQNEAQLEKSRLLSDRFSAERPKGSFSTLEIQRTEQGDSAMYLCASSFPNQPQHFGDGTRLSIL.

About this clone: The read terminates 3 residues before the CDR3 end, so the remaining end is supplied by the germline J gene. The chain combines TRBV7-9 with TRBJ1-4, with a possible D match to TRBD1 (6 bases). The CDR3 length is 15 residues. Deletions cut 5 bases from V and 0 bases from J, with 10 bases between. Germline V gives CDR1 SEHNR, CDR2 FQNEAQ (reference sequence). The sequenced CDR3 bases are TGTGCCAGCAGCCCAGGGGATTCAACTAATGAAAAA. Translated, it gives CASSPGDSTNEK. The full CDR3 sequence reads CASSPGDSTNEKLFF.

As for this clone: The observed sequence ends 3 residues before the CDR3 terminus, with the missing tail filled in from the germline J gene. The chain is built from TRBV11-3 and TRBJ1-3; D unclear. Trimming removed 8 bases from V and 2 bases from J, with 16 bases in between. CDR3 length: 15 residues. Germline V gene lookup returns CDR1 SGHNT and CDR2 YENEEA. The CDR3 loop reads CASSESSAAGNTIYF. The CDR3 DNA, read in part, is TGTGCCAGCTCGGAAAGTTCAGCGGCTGGAAACACC.

To note about this clone: Sequencing ends 3 residues short of the CDR3 end; the germline J gene provides the rest. This chain links TRBV7-7 with TRBJ2-1; 7 bases line up with TRBD1. This CDR3 comprises 15 residues. V was pared by 5 bases and J by 6 bases, with 10 bases of the junction left unmatched. From germline, CDR1 is SSHAT and CDR2 FNYEAQ (reference sequence). CDR3 sequence: CASSPNRGPSNEQFF. The DNA read from the CDR3 is TGTGCCAGCAGCCCAAACAGGGGCCCTAGCAATGAG.

A remark on this clone: The read is 3 residues too short to cover the CDR3 end, so that end is filled in from the germline J gene. V and J are TRBV18 and TRBJ1-3; D unclear. Germline CDR1 KGHSH, CDR2 LQKENI. CDR3 length equals 12 residues. Between the trimmed V and J ends, which lost 4 bases and 5 bases, there was a span of 6 bases. CDR3 DNA (partial): TGTGCCAGCTCACGGGCTAGAAACACC. Translating it yields CASSRARNT. The entire CDR3 protein reads CASSRARNTIYF.

Points on this clone: The sequenced fragment ends 3 residues before the CDR3 boundary, so the rest is inferred from the germline J gene. The V and J genes are TRBV7-2 and TRBJ1-2; D unresolved. Germline V gene data show CDR1 as SGHTA and CDR2 as FQGNSA. This CDR3 has 13 amino acids. The DNA read from the CDR3 is TGTGCCAGCAGCTCGGGTCTACTTAGGGGC. It translates to CASSSGLLRG. The full CDR3 is CASSSGLLRGYTF.

On this clone itself: Read coverage stops 3 residues before the CDR3 terminus; the germline J gene supplies the remainder. This sequence joins TRBV5-4 and TRBJ2-5, with 8 nucleotides matching TRBD2. The CDR3 spans 16 residues. Trimming cost V 1 base and J 3 bases; bases outside gene matches: 8. Germline CDR1 SGHNT, CDR2 YYREEE (reference sequence). CDR3 bases read: TGTGCCAGCAGCTTGAGTTACCGGGGGGGAAAAGAGACC. It translates to CASSLSYRGGKET. From start to end, the CDR3 is CASSLSYRGGKETQYF.

A remark on this clone: From the germline J gene comes the end of the CDR3, since the read stops 3 residues before it. This sequence joins TRBV5-1 and TRBJ1-4; the match to TRBD1 covers 7 bases. Germline V gives CDR1 SGHRS, CDR2 YFSETQ. This CDR3 is built from 15 residues. With V trimmed by 2 bases and J by 3 bases, 4 bases remained unmatched. This CDR3 reads CASSLQGWSNEKLFF. The CDR3 bases that were read are TGCGCCAGCAGCTTACAGGGGTGGTCTAATGAAAAA.

Regarding this clone: Read coverage stops 3 residues before the CDR3 terminus; the germline J gene supplies the remainder. The genes are TRBV7-2 and TRBJ2-1; 8 bases fit TRBD2. The germline V gene encodes CDR1 SGHTA and CDR2 FQGNSA. V lost 2 bases, J lost 8 bases, and 8 bases stayed unmatched. The CDR3 sequence is 15 residues long. The part of the CDR3 DNA that was read is TGTGCCAGCAGCTTACGGGGGGGCTTGAGAGATGAG. Amino acids: CASSLRGGLRDE. The CDR3 as a whole reads CASSLRGGLRDEQFF.

To note about this clone: The CDR3 end is not reached by the read, which stops 3 residues before it; the germline J gene fills it in. The chain is built from TRBV7-3 and TRBJ2-2; no definite D call. The CDR3 is made up of 17 amino acids. The V gene's germline CDR1 is SGHTA and CDR2 FQGTGA. V was clipped by 5 bases and J by 1 base, with 17 bases between them. The sequenced CDR3 bases are TGTGCCAGCAGCCCCTCCTTGGGCCGCTGGAACACCGGGGAG. It yields the protein CASSPSLGRWNTGE. The whole CDR3 sequence reads CASSPSLGRWNTGELFF.

To note about this clone: With the read ending 3 residues before the CDR3 end, the germline J gene is used to fill in that end. The V gene is TRBV20-1, the J gene TRBJ1-5, with D unclear. Germline CDR1 reads DFQATT; CDR2 reads SNEGSKA (reference sequence). The CDR3 length is 15 residues. Trimming shortened V by 1 base and J by 0 bases, and 10 bases separated the two germline ends. The covered CDR3 bases are TGCAGTGCTAGAGTTGGTGTCTATAGCAATCAGCCC. Amino acids: CSARVGVYSNQP. The full CDR3 protein reads CSARVGVYSNQPQHF.

Regarding this clone: The read comes to an end 3 residues before the CDR3 does, leaving the germline J gene to fill in the end. The gene calls are TRBV5-4 and TRBJ1-2; a possible D gene is TRBD1 (5 bases). Germline V gene sequence: CDR1 SGHNT, CDR2 YYREEE (reference sequence). The CDR3 totals 15 residues. The germline V and J ends were trimmed by 4 bases and 4 bases, with 17 bases remaining between them. This chain's CDR3 is CASSLTGGRSYGYTF. The sequenced part of the CDR3 DNA is TGTGCCAGCAGCCTTACCGGGGGTAGGAGCTATGGC.

On this clone: The read ends 3 residues shy of where the CDR3 ends; the end is completed using the germline J gene. The chain recombines TRBV5-1 with TRBJ1-1; D gene unclear. Deletions cut 2 bases from V and 0 bases from J, with 5 bases between. CDR3 size: 13 residues. Germline V CDR1 and CDR2: SGHRS, YFSETQ. CDR3 DNA, as far as it was read: TGCGCCAGCAGCTTACAGCTGAACACTGAA. Residues: CASSLQLNTE. The entire CDR3 is CASSLQLNTEAFF.

In the case of this clone: Additional DNA sequences in this sample encode the identical CDR3. CDR3 sequence: CASSQLAGTGLYEQYF. CDR3 bases read: TGTGCCAGCAGCCAATTGGCCGGGACAGGGTTGTACGAG. The gene calls are TRBV16 and TRBJ2-7, with 9 bases identical to TRBD1. The read ends 3 residues shy of where the CDR3 ends; the end is completed using the germline J gene. With V trimmed by 1 base and J by 4 bases, 8 bases remained unmatched. This CDR3 comprises 16 residues. Per the germline V gene, CDR1 is KGHSY and CDR2 is FQNENV.

Worth noting for this clone: The read is 3 residues too short to cover the CDR3 end, so that end is filled in from the germline J gene. The gene calls are TRBV2 and TRBJ1-1, with a tentative D call TRBD1 (5 bases). The germline V gene has CDR1 SNHLY and CDR2 FYNNEI. The CDR3 consists of 13 residues. The CDR3 spells CASSEGTTNTAFF. Partial CDR3 DNA: TGTGCCAGCAGTGAGGGGACTACTAATACG.

Comments on this clone: Germline is not matched at one junction end, which may reflect a read error. The read halts 3 residues ahead of the CDR3 end, with the missing end drawn from the germline J gene. The chain employs TRBV7-9 and TRBJ2-7, with 7 bases aligning to TRBD1. CDR3 length: 13 residues. Germline assignment: CDR1 SEHNR and CDR2 FQNEAQ (reference sequence). CDR3 DNA (partial): TGTTCCAGCAGCTCCGGACAGGCCTACGAG. This codes for CSSSSGQAYE. Given in full, the CDR3 is CSSSSGQAYEQYF.

About this clone: Read data end 3 residues before the CDR3 end; the end is taken from the germline J gene. The chain employs TRBV19 and TRBJ1-3, with no clear D. The ends were cut back, 2 bases at V and 0 bases at J, with 8 bases in the middle. This CDR3 region has 15 residues. Germline V gene data show CDR1 as LNHDA and CDR2 as SQIVND (reference sequence). Partial CDR3 DNA: TGTGCCAGTAGTATACCACGGGGCTCTGGAAACACC. Residues: CASSIPRGSGNT. The CDR3 reads in full as CASSIPRGSGNTIYF.

Remarks on this clone: The CDR3 end lies 3 residues beyond the end of the read and is filled in from the germline J gene. This chain connects TRBV7-8 to TRBJ2-7; TRBD2 might be the D (5 bases). Germline CDR1 and CDR2: SGHVS and FQNEAQ. The length of the CDR3 is 13 residues. The germline V and J ends were trimmed by 0 bases and 6 bases, with 9 bases remaining between them. The sequenced CDR3 bases are TGTGCCAGCAGCTTAGCGCGGGTAACCGAG. Its translation: CASSLARVTE. The whole CDR3 protein is CASSLARVTEQYF.

As regards this clone: The CDR3 end falls 3 residues outside the read, so it is completed with the germline J gene. This chain uses TRBV5-1 with TRBJ1-1; D uncertain. CDR3 size: 16 residues. Between the trimmed V and J ends, which lost 1 base and 4 bases, there was a span of 17 bases. Germline loops: CDR1 SGHRS, CDR2 YFSETQ. The CDR3 bases that were read are TGCGCCAGCAGCTTGAGATCCCTAGATAGTGGCACTGAA. It yields the protein CASSLRSLDSGTE. In full, the CDR3 is CASSLRSLDSGTEAFF. Looking up the rest from reference TRBV5-1 and TRBJ1-1 gives the full variable domain: KAGVTQTPRYLIKTRGQQVTLSCSPISGHRSVSWYQQTPGQGLQFLFEYFSETQRNKGNFPGRFSGRQFSNSRSEMNVSTLELGDSALYLCASSLRSLDSGTEAFFGQGTRLTVV.

A word on this clone: The read gets to within 3 residues of the CDR3 end, and the germline J gene fills in the rest. The chain is built from TRBV7-2 and TRBJ1-1; D not certain. The CDR3 loop spans 14 amino acids. Trimming removed 4 bases at V and 1 base at J, with 10 bases between. Per the germline V gene, CDR1 is SGHTA and CDR2 is FQGNSA. The sequenced CDR3 bases are TGTGCCAGCAGCTCCCGTAAGGGGAACACTGAA. This sequence encodes CASSSRKGNTE. The entire CDR3 protein is CASSSRKGNTEAFF.

In the case of this clone: The observed sequence ends 3 residues before the CDR3 terminus, with the missing tail filled in from the germline J gene. This chain links TRBV5-1 with TRBJ2-3; 10 bases are a match to TRBD2. Germline CDR1 and CDR2: SGHRS and YFSETQ. Losses at the gene ends were 4 bases for V and 1 base for J; bases not matched to a gene: 3. This CDR3 spans 15 amino acids. The CDR3 spells CASSVGLAGTDTQYF. CDR3 DNA, as far as it was read: TGCGCCAGCAGCGTAGGACTAGCGGGCACAGATACG.

About this clone: The CDR3 goes on 3 residues after the read ends, and that part is filled in from the germline J gene. V usage is TRBV5-1 and J usage is TRBJ2-7; the D gene is possibly TRBD1 (5 bases). This CDR3 is 15 amino acids long. V was shortened by 0 bases and J by 2 bases, with 12 bases between the two germline ends. Germline loops: CDR1 SGHRS, CDR2 YFSETQ. CDR3 protein: CASSLGLSGPYEQYF. CDR3 DNA (partial): TGCGCCAGCAGCTTGGGGCTTTCAGGGCCCTACGAG.

A remark on this clone: At one boundary the junction diverges from the germline segment, which might be a read error. The CDR3 end falls 3 residues outside the read, so it is completed with the germline J gene. The V gene is TRBV4-2, the J gene TRBJ1-1; no firm D call. The germline CDR1 and CDR2 sequences are LGHNA and YNFKEQ. The CDR3 is made up of 14 amino acids. The DNA read from the CDR3 is TGCGCCAGCAGCCAAGGATCCACGGTGACTGAA. Its protein is CASSQGSTVTE. The full CDR3 reads CASSQGSTVTEAFF.

In regard to this clone: The read is 3 residues too short to cover the CDR3 end, so that end is filled in from the germline J gene. V gene TRBV16 combines with J gene TRBJ1-2, with D possibly TRBD1 on 6 matching bases. The V gene lost 5 bases and the J gene lost 7 bases, with 17 bases spanning the gap. The germline V gene encodes CDR1 KGHSY and CDR2 FQNENV. This CDR3 has 14 amino acids. CDR3 residues: CASSSHTGNTGYTF. CDR3 bases read: TGTGCCAGCAGCTCTCATACAGGGAATACTGGC.